The 5 T cell receptor beta chains reported below all come from one sample, sequenced in a study of blood T cell repertoires in COVID-19. TCRdb keeps only in-frame clones here, not all; method: immunoSEQ multiplex PCR. The sample includes some 180,000 clones, under 90% of them seen just once. Source material: peripheral blood. The receptors were sampled from a man aged 60-69 years with acute or convalescent COVID-19.

The chain combines TRBV5-5 with TRBJ1-1; D is unresolved. V lost 0 bases, J lost 5 bases, and 11 bases lay in between. Germline CDR1 and CDR2: SGHKS and YYEKEE (reference sequence). The CDR3 runs 14 residues. The CDR3 nucleotides read TGTGCCAGCAGCTTGGGAGTGGTGAGGACTGAAGCTTTCTTT. It encodes CASSLGVVRTEAFF.

This chain uses TRBV6-2 or TRBV6-3 with TRBJ1-3; TRBD1 matches at 8 bases. Germline V CDR1 and CDR2: MNHEY, SVGEGT. This CDR3 spans 16 amino acids. Trimming cost V 5 bases and J 4 bases; bases outside gene matches: 10. The CDR3 region has the DNA TGTGCCAGCAGTCGCCCGACAGGGGAGATGGGAAACACCATATATTTT. It specifies CASSRPTGEMGNTIYF.

The rearrangement joins TRBV19 to TRBJ1-1; D gene uncertain. The ends were cut back, 5 bases at V and 5 bases at J, with 9 bases in the middle. The CDR3 covers 12 residues. Germline lookup yields CDR1 LNHDA and CDR2 SQIVND (reference sequence). The CDR3 DNA is TGTGCCAGTAGTGTAGGGCGGACTGAAGCTTTCTTT. Translated, it gives CASSVGRTEAFF.

This clone has more than one count but fewer than ten. This chain joins TRBV6-1 and TRBJ2-5; D may be TRBD2 (5 bases). Germline-derived CDR1 and CDR2 are MNHNS and SASEGT. This CDR3 has 15 residues. The V end was cut by 2 bases, the J end by 0 bases, with 10 bases between. In nucleotides, the CDR3 is TGTGCCAGCAGTGAAATTCCGGGGAACCAAGAGACCCAGTACTTC. Translation: CASSEIPGNQETQYF.

This clone has only a few counts. This rearrangement joins TRBV7-8 to TRBJ1-2, with 9 bases matching TRBD1. Trimming took 4 bases from V and 4 from J; bases not matched to a gene: 7. The CDR3 extends over 15 amino acids. Germline V lookup: CDR1 SGHVS, CDR2 FQNEAQ. CDR3 in amino acids: CASSSFKTGGYGYTF. The CDR3, as DNA: TGTGCCAGCAGCTCATTTAAGACAGGGGGCTATGGCTACACCTTC.